What follows are 11 T cell receptor beta chains derived from one specimen sequenced in a study of blood T cell repertoires in COVID-19. Repertoires were generated with immunoSEQ multiplex PCR, while TCRdb's copy carries only in-frame clones and drops some. The sample has fewer than 400,000 clones; 85% to 90% are singletons. Material for sequencing was peripheral blood. These receptors originate from a woman in her 30s with COVID-19, enrolled during active disease.

The chain combines TRBV24-1 with TRBJ2-1, with 13 bases lining up with TRBD2. The V segment lost 3 bases and the J segment 7 bases; nucleotides outside the gene matches: 5. The V gene's germline CDR1 is KGHDR and CDR2 SFDVKD. The CDR3 loop spans 16 amino acids. The CDR3 spells CATSDGGLAGRNEQFF. For the CDR3, the DNA is TGTGCCACCAGTGATGGGGGACTAGCGGGAAGGAATGAGCAGTTCTTC.

The chain recombines TRBV19 with TRBJ1-6, with D unresolved. V was pared by 3 bases and J by 5 bases, with 11 bases between. The CDR3 consists of 15 residues. Germline V gene sequence: CDR1 LNHDA, CDR2 SQIVND (reference sequence). CDR3 DNA: TGTGCCAGTAGTATGCAGGCCGGTAATAATTCACCCCTCCACTTT. Its translation: CASSMQAGNNSPLHF. The full variable domain, with the rest looked up from reference TRBV19 and TRBJ1-6, is DGGITQSPKYLFRKEGQNVTLSCEQNLNHDAMYWYRQDPGQGLRLIYYSQIVNDFQKGDIAEGYSVSREKKESFPLTVTSAQKNPTAFYLCASSMQAGNNSPLHFGNGTRLTVT.

The rearrangement uses TRBV19 and TRBJ1-4, with D unclear. CDR1 and CDR2 (germline): LNHDA, SQIVND (reference sequence). V was clipped by 0 bases and J by 8 bases, with 13 bases between them. The CDR3 is made up of 15 amino acids. The chain's CDR3 is CASSIDKAVGEKLFF. CDR3 in DNA: TGTGCCAGTAGTATAGACAAGGCGGTTGGCGAAAAACTGTTTTTT.

The J gene is TRBJ1-5, the V gene TRBV30; D not resolved. CDR3 size: 15 residues. Germline V gene sequence: CDR1 GTSNPN, CDR2 SVGIG (reference sequence). V shed 2 bases and J shed 0 bases, with 11 bases lying between them. The CDR3 is CAWSTAAYSNQPQHF. The CDR3 DNA sequence: TGTGCCTGGAGTACGGCGGCTTATAGCAATCAGCCCCAGCATTTT.

This clone was seen only once. The chain joins TRBV19 to TRBJ1-5; 9 nucleotides align to TRBD1. Germline CDR1 and CDR2: LNHDA and SQIVND (reference sequence). V lost 4 bases and J lost 7; bases outside the gene matches: 11. This CDR3 spans 16 amino acids. The CDR3: CASSTFDRGEVQPQHF. The CDR3 region has the DNA TGTGCCAGTAGTACTTTCGACAGGGGGGAGGTGCAGCCCCAGCATTTT. Full variable domain (rest looked up from reference TRBV19 and TRBJ1-5): DGGITQSPKYLFRKEGQNVTLSCEQNLNHDAMYWYRQDPGQGLRLIYYSQIVNDFQKGDIAEGYSVSREKKESFPLTVTSAQKNPTAFYLCASSTFDRGEVQPQHFGDGTRLSIL.

The chain has TRBV7-9 and TRBJ1-1; 10 positions agree with TRBD1. The CDR3 runs to 16 residues. With 1 base clipped from V and 3 bases from J, the junction kept 5 bases outside the gene matches. CDR1 and CDR2 (germline): SEHNR, FQNEAQ (reference sequence). The chain's CDR3 is CASSLGGQGTYTEAFF. CDR3 nucleotides: TGTGCCAGCAGCTTAGGGGGACAGGGGACTTACACTGAAGCTTTCTTT.

The CDR3 loop reads CASSLVGMGGAQGGYTF. The CDR3 DNA sequence: TGTGCCAGCAGCTTGGTGGGCATGGGTGGGGCCCAAGGGGGCTACACCTTC. V gene TRBV5-5 combines with J gene TRBJ1-2; a possible D gene is TRBD1 (5 bases). Per the germline V gene, CDR1 is SGHKS and CDR2 is YYEKEE (reference sequence). V was clipped by 0 bases and J by 8 bases, with 23 bases between them. This CDR3 spans 17 amino acids.

The CDR3 DNA follows: TGTGCCAGCAGTTACCGGGACAGGGGATACACCGGGGAGCTGTTTTTT. It is translated as CASSYRDRGYTGELFF. The rearrangement links TRBV27 to TRBJ2-2; 10 bases map to TRBD1. The CDR3 covers 16 residues. Germline V gives CDR1 MNHEY, CDR2 SMNVEV (reference sequence). The V gene end was trimmed by 4 bases and the J gene end by 3 bases; junction bases not matched to a gene: 5.

The chain couples TRBV7-9 to TRBJ2-2; 7 bases agree with TRBD1. V was pared by 3 bases and J by 1 base, with 2 bases of the junction left unmatched. This CDR3 has 15 amino acids. CDR1 and CDR2 (germline): SEHNR, FQNEAQ (reference sequence). As DNA, the CDR3 is TGTGCCAGCAGCTTGGGACAGTGGAACACCGGGGAGCTGTTTTTT. Translated: CASSLGQWNTGELFF.

The V gene is TRBV21-1, the J gene TRBJ1-5; TRBD1, the D gene given by the table, was not confirmed from the DNA. TRBV21-1 is a recognized pseudogene. The CDR3 has 11 residues. The CDR3 reads CATRDRGPQHF. Written as DNA, the CDR3 is TGTGCAACCCGGGACAGGGGGCCCCAGCATTTT.

The chain is built from TRBV3-1 (or the pseudogene TRBV3-2) and TRBJ1-5; D unresolved. Germline lookup yields CDR1 LGHDT and CDR2 YNNKEL (reference sequence). The ends were cut back, 0 bases at V and 7 bases at J, with 7 bases in the middle. The CDR3 covers 13 residues. The CDR3 here is CASSQDLEQPQHF. The DNA for the CDR3 is TGTGCCAGCAGCCAAGATCTAGAACAGCCCCAGCATTTT.